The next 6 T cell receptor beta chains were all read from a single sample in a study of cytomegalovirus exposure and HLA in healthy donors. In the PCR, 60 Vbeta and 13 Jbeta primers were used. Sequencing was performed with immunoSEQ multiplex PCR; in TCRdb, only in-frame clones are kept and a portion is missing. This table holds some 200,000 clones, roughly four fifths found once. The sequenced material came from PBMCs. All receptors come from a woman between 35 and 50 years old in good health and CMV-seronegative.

CDR3 amino acids: CASSRGQGTSGEKLFF. The CDR3, as DNA: TGTGCCAGCTCAAGAGGACAGGGGACTTCGGGTGAAAAACTGTTTTTT. The chain recombines TRBV18 with TRBJ1-4, with TRBD1 identical over 9 bases. The V segment lost 5 bases and the J segment 7 bases; nucleotides outside the gene matches: 11. The germline V gene has CDR1 KGHSH and CDR2 LQKENI. The CDR3 covers 16 residues.

The CDR3 DNA reads as TGTGCCTGGAGTGTACTCTTAGATACGCAGTATTTT. Encoded protein: CAWSVLLDTQYF. The rearrangement links TRBV30 to TRBJ2-3; D not resolved. Trimming stripped 0 bases from V and 5 bases from J, with 6 bases between. CDR1 is GTSNPN and CDR2 is SVGIG in the germline V gene (reference sequence). The CDR3 runs 12 residues. Filled out from reference TRBV30 and TRBJ2-3, the complete variable domain reads SQTIHQWPATLVQPVGSPLSLECTVEGTSNPNLYWYRQAAGRGLQLLFYSVGIGQISSEVPQNLSASRPQDRQFILSSKKLLLSDSGFYLCAWSVLLDTQYFGPGTRLTVL.

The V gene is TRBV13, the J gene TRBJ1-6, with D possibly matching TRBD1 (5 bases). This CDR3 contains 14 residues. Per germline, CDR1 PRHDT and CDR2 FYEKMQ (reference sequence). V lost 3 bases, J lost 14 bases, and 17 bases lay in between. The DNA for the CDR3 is TGTGCCAGCAGCTTTGGGAACCTCCGGGGGACCCTCCACTTT. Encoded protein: CASSFGNLRGTLHF.

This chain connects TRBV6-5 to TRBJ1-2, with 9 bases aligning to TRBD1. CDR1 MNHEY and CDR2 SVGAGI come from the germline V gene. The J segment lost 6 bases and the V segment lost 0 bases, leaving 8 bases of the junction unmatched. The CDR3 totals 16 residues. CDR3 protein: CASSYSGTGRGDGYTF. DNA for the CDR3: TGTGCCAGCAGTTACTCAGGGACAGGGAGAGGGGATGGCTACACCTTC.

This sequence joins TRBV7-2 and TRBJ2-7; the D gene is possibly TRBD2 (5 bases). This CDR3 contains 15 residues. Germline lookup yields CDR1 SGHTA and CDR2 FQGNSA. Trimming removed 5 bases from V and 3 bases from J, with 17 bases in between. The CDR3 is CASSPRTQTLYEQYF. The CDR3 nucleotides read TGTGCCAGCAGCCCTCGGACTCAGACCCTCTACGAGCAGTACTTC.

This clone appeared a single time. CDR3 residues: CASSARLVTTGELFF. CDR3 sequence (DNA): TGTGCCAGCAGCGCGAGACTAGTAACGACCGGGGAGCTGTTTTTT. The chain recombines TRBV9 with TRBJ2-2; D is perhaps TRBD2 (6 bases). Deletions cut 3 bases from V and 5 bases from J, with 14 bases between. This CDR3 is built from 15 residues. The germline V gene encodes CDR1 SGDLS and CDR2 YYNGEE.